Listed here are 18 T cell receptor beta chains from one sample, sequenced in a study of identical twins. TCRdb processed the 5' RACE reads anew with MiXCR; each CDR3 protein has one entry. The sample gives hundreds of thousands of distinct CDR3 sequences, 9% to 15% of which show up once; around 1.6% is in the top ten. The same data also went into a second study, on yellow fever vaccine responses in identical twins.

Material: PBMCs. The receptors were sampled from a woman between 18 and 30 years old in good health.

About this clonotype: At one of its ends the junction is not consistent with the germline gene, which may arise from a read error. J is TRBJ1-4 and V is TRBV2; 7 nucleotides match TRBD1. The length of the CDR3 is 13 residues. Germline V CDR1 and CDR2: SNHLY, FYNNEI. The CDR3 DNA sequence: TGTGCCAGCGGTGACAGGGCCAATGAAAAACTGTTTTTT. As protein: CASGDRANEKLFF.

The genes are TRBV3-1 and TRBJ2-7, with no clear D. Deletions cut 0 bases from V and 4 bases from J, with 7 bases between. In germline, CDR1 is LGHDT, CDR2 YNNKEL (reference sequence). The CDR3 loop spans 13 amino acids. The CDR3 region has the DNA TGTGCCAGCAGCCAAGATTTTCGATACGAGCAGTACTTC. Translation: CASSQDFRYEQYF.

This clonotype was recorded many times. The CDR3 DNA reads as TGTGCCAGCAGCTTAGGAGCGGACCCCTCCTACAATGAGCAGTTCTTC. Translated: CASSLGADPSYNEQFF. The rearrangement joins TRBV7-9 to TRBJ2-1, with a tentative D call TRBD2 (5 bases). The CDR3 runs to 16 residues. The germline V gene has CDR1 SEHNR and CDR2 FQNEAQ (reference sequence). V was trimmed by 1 base and J by 0 bases, leaving 10 bases between them. The variable domain in full, with the rest retrieved from reference TRBV7-9 and TRBJ2-1, is DTGVSQNPRHKITKRGQNVTFRCDPISEHNRLYWYRQTLGQGPEFLTYFQNEAQLEKSRLLSDRFSAERPKGSFSTLEIQRTEQGDSAMYLCASSLGADPSYNEQFFGPGTRLTVL.

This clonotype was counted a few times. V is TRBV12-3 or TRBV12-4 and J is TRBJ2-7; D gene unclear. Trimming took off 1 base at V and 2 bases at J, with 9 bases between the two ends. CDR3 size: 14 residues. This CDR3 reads CASSLDVSAYEQYF. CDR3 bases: TGTGCCAGCAGTTTAGATGTCTCGGCCTACGAGCAGTACTTC.

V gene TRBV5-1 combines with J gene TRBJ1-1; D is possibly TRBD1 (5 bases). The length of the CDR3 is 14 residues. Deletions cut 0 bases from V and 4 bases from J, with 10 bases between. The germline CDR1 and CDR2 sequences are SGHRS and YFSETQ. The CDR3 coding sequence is TGCGCCAGCAGCTTGGAGGGGCGGAGCACTGAAGCTTTCTTT. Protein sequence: CASSLEGRSTEAFF.

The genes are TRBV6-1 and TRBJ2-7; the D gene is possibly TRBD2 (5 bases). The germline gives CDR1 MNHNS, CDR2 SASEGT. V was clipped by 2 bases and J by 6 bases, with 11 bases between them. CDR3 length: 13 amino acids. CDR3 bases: TGTGCCAGCAGTGAAATTGGGAGCCGCGAGCAGTACGTC. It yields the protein CASSEIGSREQYV.

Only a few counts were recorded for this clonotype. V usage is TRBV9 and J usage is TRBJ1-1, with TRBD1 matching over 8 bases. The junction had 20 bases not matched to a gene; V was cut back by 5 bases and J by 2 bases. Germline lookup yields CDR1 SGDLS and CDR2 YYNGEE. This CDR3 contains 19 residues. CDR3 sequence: CASSDGQGLLLGKNTEAFF. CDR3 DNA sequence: TGTGCCAGCAGTGATGGACAGGGCCTTTTATTGGGGAAAAACACTGAAGCTTTCTTT.

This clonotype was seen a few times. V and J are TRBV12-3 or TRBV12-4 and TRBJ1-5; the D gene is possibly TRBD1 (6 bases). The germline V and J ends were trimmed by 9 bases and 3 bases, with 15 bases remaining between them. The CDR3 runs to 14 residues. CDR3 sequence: CASIKTGPNQPQHF. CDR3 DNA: TGTGCCAGTATAAAAACAGGGCCCAATCAGCCCCAGCATTTT.

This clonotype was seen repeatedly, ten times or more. Here the CDR3 reads CASSDGLSYNEQFF. For the CDR3, the DNA is TGTGCCAGCAGCGACGGCCTTTCCTACAATGAGCAGTTCTTC. This sequence joins TRBV7-9 and TRBJ2-1; D not certain. The CDR3 runs 14 residues. Germline CDR1 SEHNR, CDR2 FQNEAQ (reference sequence). Trimming cost V 5 bases and J 1 base, with 9 bases left between them.

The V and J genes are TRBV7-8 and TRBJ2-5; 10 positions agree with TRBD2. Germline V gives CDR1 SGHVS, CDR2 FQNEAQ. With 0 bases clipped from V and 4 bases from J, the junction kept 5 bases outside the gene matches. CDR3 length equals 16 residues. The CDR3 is CASSLAGASGRETQYF. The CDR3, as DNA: TGTGCCAGCAGCTTAGCTGGGGCTAGCGGGAGAGAGACCCAGTACTTC.

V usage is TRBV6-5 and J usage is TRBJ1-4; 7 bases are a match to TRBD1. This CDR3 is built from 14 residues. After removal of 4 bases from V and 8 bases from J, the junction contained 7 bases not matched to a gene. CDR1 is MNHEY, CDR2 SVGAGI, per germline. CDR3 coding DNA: TGTGCCAGCAGTTTAAAGGGGGCAGGAGAAAAACTGTTTTTT. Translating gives CASSLKGAGEKLFF.

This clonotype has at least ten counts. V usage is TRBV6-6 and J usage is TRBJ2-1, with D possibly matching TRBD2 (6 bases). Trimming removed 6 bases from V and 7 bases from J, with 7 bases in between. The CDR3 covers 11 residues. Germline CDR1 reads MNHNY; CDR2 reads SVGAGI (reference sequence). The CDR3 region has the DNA TGTGCCAGCAGCGGGACTAATGAGCAGTTCTTC. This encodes CASSGTNEQFF.

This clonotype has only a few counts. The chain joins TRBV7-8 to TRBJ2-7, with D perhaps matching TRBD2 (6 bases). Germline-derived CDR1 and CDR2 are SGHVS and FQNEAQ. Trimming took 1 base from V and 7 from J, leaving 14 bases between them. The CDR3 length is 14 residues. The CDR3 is CASSLGDFGVEQYV. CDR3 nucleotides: TGTGCCAGCAGCTTAGGGGACTTTGGAGTGGAGCAGTACGTC.

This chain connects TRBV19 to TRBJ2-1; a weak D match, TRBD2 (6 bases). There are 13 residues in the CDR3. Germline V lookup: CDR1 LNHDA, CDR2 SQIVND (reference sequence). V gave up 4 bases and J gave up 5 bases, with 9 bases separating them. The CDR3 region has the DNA TGTGCCAGTAGTAAGGGACTTAACAATGAGCAGTTCTTC. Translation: CASSKGLNNEQFF.

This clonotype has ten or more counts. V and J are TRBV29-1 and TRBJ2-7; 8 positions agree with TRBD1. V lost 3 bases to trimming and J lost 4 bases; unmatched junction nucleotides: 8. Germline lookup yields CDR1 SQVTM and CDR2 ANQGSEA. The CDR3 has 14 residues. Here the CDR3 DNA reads TGCAGCGTTGATCCCGGACAGGGAAGGTACGAGCAGTACTTC. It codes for CSVDPGQGRYEQYF.

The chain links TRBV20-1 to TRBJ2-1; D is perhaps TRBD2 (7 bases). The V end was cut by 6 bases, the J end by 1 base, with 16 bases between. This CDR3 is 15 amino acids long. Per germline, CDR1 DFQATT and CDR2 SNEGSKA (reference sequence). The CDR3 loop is CSASRGAGSYNEQFF. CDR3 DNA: TGCAGTGCCAGCCGGGGGGCGGGTTCCTACAATGAGCAGTTCTTC.

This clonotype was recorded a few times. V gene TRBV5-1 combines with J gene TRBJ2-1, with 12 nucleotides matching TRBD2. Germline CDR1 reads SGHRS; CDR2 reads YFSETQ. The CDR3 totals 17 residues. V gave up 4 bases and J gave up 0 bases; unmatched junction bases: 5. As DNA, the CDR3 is TGCGCCAGCAGCATCGGACTAGCGGGAACCTCCTACAATGAGCAGTTCTTC. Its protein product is CASSIGLAGTSYNEQFF.

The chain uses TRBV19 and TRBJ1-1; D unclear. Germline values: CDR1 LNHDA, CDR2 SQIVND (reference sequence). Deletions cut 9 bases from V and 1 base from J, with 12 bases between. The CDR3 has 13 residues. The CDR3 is CASTPQANTEAFF. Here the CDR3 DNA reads TGTGCCAGCACTCCGCAGGCGAACACTGAAGCTTTCTTT.